This T cell receptor (beta chain) was retrieved from a study of cytomegalovirus exposure and HLA in healthy donors. The study, taken as a whole, reports: Available immune exposure information was restricted to CMV serostatus only. The study labeled approximately 150 TCR beta chains cytomegalovirus-associated.

PCR employed 60 Vbeta and 13 Jbeta primers. Original handling: The count from a later analysis was 79 million or so unique TCR beta chains, some 10 million of them shared. Generated by immunoSEQ multiplex PCR, the TCRdb table keeps only in-frame clones and is missing some. That table supplies the V and J calls and clone size; D and trimming were determined from the DNA. The top ten clones hold 3% to 4% of a sample with about 77,000 clones, 75% to 80% of them seen once. This clone was counted a single time. Its antigen is not known. Trimming pared 3 bases from V and 0 bases from J, leaving 8 bases between. The length of the CDR3 is 14 residues. Germline CDR1 and CDR2: MDHEN and SYDVKM.

Sequencing used PBMCs. The chain employs TRBV28 and TRBJ1-1; D is undetermined. The TCR comes from a man aged 35-49 years in good health and CMV-seronegative. CDR3 nucleotides: TGTGCCAGCAGTTTTGAGATATTGAACACTGAAGCTTTCTTT. This gives the protein CASSFEILNTEAFF.